A selection of T cell receptor beta chains follows, all from one sample in a study of tumor and adjacent non-tumor tissue in lung cancer. One entry per CDR3 protein, called by TCRdb with MiXCR from the multiplex PCR reads. The sample consists of 69,000 or so distinct CDR3 sequences, about three quarters of them appearing once. Sequenced input: lung tumor tissue. Receptors originate from a man in his sixties with non-small cell lung cancer. CDR3s include the opening cysteine and the closing phenylalanine or tryptophan. D genes are given only for firm matches. Size is omitted from some rows. Given values are once, few, many or a class for expanded clones.

abundance,d_gene,j_gene,v_gene,CDR3aa,CDR3nt
NA,TRBD2,TRBJ2-6,TRBV20-1,CSASLGLATEANVLTF,TGCAGTGCTAGTCTAGGACTAGCAACCGAGGCCAACGTCCTGACTTTC
NA,NA,TRBJ2-1,TRBV6-2/TRBV6-3,CASSYSKSVGNVYEQFF,TGTGCCAGCAGTTACTCGAAGTCGGTAGGGAACGTCTACGAGCAGTTCTTC
NA,NA,TRBJ2-2,TRBV11-1,CASSLIGTGALFF,TGTGCCAGCAGCTTAATCGGCACCGGGGCGCTGTTTTTC
many,NA,TRBJ2-2,TRBV20-1,CSARKRGLGTGELFF,TGCAGTGCTAGGAAGCGTGGGCTGGGGACCGGGGAGCTGTTTTTT
medium-sized,TRBD1,TRBJ2-4,TRBV5-4,CASSLAGTGGIQYF,TGTGCCAGCAGCTTGGCCGGGACAGGGGGCATTCAGTACTTC
NA,TRBD2,TRBJ2-1,TRBV20-1,CSVRDHLADYNEHFF,TGCAGTGTTAGAGATCATCTAGCGGATTACAATGAGCACTTCTTC
NA,TRBD1,TRBJ2-1,TRBV6-1,CGSSDPLGTGVNEQFF,TGTGGCAGCAGTGACCCGCTCGGGACAGGGGTAAATGAACAGTTCTTC
NA,NA,TRBJ2-5,TRBV7-2,CASSLRQPQETQYF,TGTGCCAGCAGCTTAAGACAGCCCCAAGAGACCCAGTACTTC
NA,NA,TRBJ2-7,TRBV6-5,CASSYVAGHVYEQYF,TGCGCCAGCAGTTACGTGGCTGGACATGTTTACGAGCAGTACTTC
NA,TRBD2,TRBJ2-3,TRBV2,CASSALAGDGTQYF,TGTGCCAGTAGTGCGCTAGCGGGAGACGGTACGCAGTATTTT
once,NA,TRBJ2-6,TRBV29-1,CSVAPSGANVPAF,TGCAGCGTTGCCCCCTCTGGGGCCAACGTCCCGGCTTTC
once,TRBD2,TRBJ2-3,TRBV6-1,CASSVSSGSPSGSHYF,TGTGCCAGCAGTGTTTCTAGCGGGAGTCCTTCAGGTTCGCACTATTTT
NA,TRBD1,TRBJ1-5,TRBV6-5,CASNKRGDRRNQPQHF,TGTGCCAGTAATAAACGAGGGGACAGGAGGAATCAGCCCCAGCATTTT
NA,TRBD1,TRBJ2-7,TRBV5-4,CASSLWGQENEQYF,TGTGCCAGCAGCTTGTGGGGACAGGAAAACGAGCAATACTTC
many,NA,TRBJ1-1,TRBV20-1,CSARQNTEAFF,TGCAGTGCTAGGCAGAACACTGAAGCTTTCTTT
NA,TRBD2,TRBJ2-2,TRBV29-1,CSAFIAGPGTGELFF,TGCAGCGCTTTCATAGCGGGCCCAGGGACCGGGGAGCTGTTTTTT
NA,TRBD2,TRBJ2-7,TRBV10-2,CASSEFGRGSYKQYF,TGTGCCAGCAGTGAGTTTGGACGCGGGAGCTACAAGCAGTACTTC
NA,TRBD1,TRBJ1-3,TRBV6-1,CASTLRIGTGGYTIHF,TGTGCCAGCACCCTCCGAATCGGAACAGGGGGCTACACCATACATTTT
NA,NA,TRBJ1-3,TRBV29-1,CIVASSGNTIYF,TGCATCGTTGCTAGTTCTGGAAACACCATATATTTT
NA,TRBD2,TRBJ2-1,TRBV6-5,CASNYSIPRERINEQFF,TGTGCCAGCAATTACTCGATCCCGCGGGAGAGGATCAATGAGCAGTTCTTC
many,NA,TRBJ1-4,TRBV15,CATGQINEKLFF,TGTGCCACAGGACAGATTAATGAAAAACTGTTTTTT
many,TRBD1,TRBJ2-7,TRBV12-3/TRBV12-4,CASSSYRGNEQYF,TGTGCCAGCAGTTCCTACAGGGGGAACGAGCAGTACTTC
once,TRBD2,TRBJ2-1,TRBV11-1,CASGRWEGRGEQFF,TGTGCCAGCGGGAGGTGGGAGGGTCGTGGTGAACAGTTCTTC
NA,NA,TRBJ2-1,TRBV29-1,CSGGGTQNEQFF,TGCAGCGGAGGAGGAACTCAAAATGAGCAGTTCTTC
NA,NA,TRBJ1-5,TRBV5-4,CASSPIEREPGDTQHF,TGTGCCAGCAGCCCTATAGAGCGGGAGCCAGGAGATACGCAGCATTTT
many,NA,TRBJ2-1,TRBV28,CASTLGTSSGEQFF,TGTGCCAGCACCTTAGGGACTTCCTCAGGTGAGCAGTTCTTC
NA,NA,TRBJ2-1,TRBV12-3/TRBV12-4,CASCPGLKGQLF,TGTGCAAGCTGTCCGGGACTAAAGGGACAGCTCTTC
NA,NA,TRBJ2-1,TRBV20-1,CSAGPGTGNEQLF,TGCAGTGCCGGGCCCGGGACTGGCAATGAGCAGTTATTC
many,NA,TRBJ2-5,TRBV7-8,CASSLAGGQETQYF,TGTGCCAGCAGCTTAGCAGGTGGCCAAGAGACCCAGTACTTC
many,TRBD1,TRBJ1-2,TRBV11-2,CASSRTGSYGYTF,TGTGCCAGCAGCCGGACAGGGAGCTATGGCTACACCTTC
few,NA,TRBJ2-5,TRBV11-1,CVSRTGTVGKETQYF,TGTGTCAGCAGGACCGGGACCGTCGGTAAAGAGACCCAGTACTTT
NA,NA,TRBJ2-7,TRBV10-3,CAISESMSQGRGERYF,TGTGCTATCAGTGAGTCGATGTCTCAGGGCCGGGGAGAGCGGTACTTC
many,TRBD1,TRBJ1-1,TRBV6-5,CASSHGTENTEAFF,TGTGCCAGCAGTCACGGGACAGAGAACACTGAAGCTTTCTTC
NA,NA,TRBJ2-3,TRBV2,CVSSEGGTQYF,TGTGTCAGCAGTGAGGGGGGTACGCAGTATTTT
few,TRBD2,TRBJ2-2,TRBV5-1,CASSSRTSGANTGELSF,TGCGCCAGCAGCTCGCGGACTAGCGGGGCGAACACCGGGGAGCTGTCTTTT
NA,TRBD2,TRBJ2-2,TRBV20-1,CSATLVGGPETGELYF,TGCAGTGCTACTTTAGTGGGAGGGCCTGAGACCGGGGAGCTGTATTTT
NA,NA,TRBJ1-1,TRBV6-5,CVSSYLRANTEAFF,TGTGTCAGCAGTTACTTACGGGCGAACACTGAAGCTTTCTTT
NA,TRBD1,TRBJ2-5,TRBV30,CAWSPGQEVGETQYF,TGTGCCTGGAGCCCCGGACAGGAGGTGGGAGAGACCCAGTACTTC
NA,NA,TRBJ2-7,TRBV6-1,CANSGDNYEQYF,TGTGCCAACAGTGGGGACAACTACGAGCAGTACTTT
NA,TRBD1,TRBJ2-7,TRBV6-6,CASSQGAEQCF,TGTGCCAGCAGTCAGGGGGCTGAGCAGTGCTTC
NA,NA,TRBJ2-1,TRBV6-1,CASRERGVGSPSNEQFF,TGTGCCAGCAGAGAAAGGGGAGTGGGGAGTCCTAGCAATGAGCAGTTCTTC
many,NA,TRBJ1-1,TRBV7-9,CASSLVNRATEAFF,TGTGCCAGCAGCTTAGTCAACAGGGCCACTGAAGCTTTCTTT
NA,NA,TRBJ2-3,TRBV28,CATVVAALNGDTQYF,TGTGCCACCGTAGTAGCGGCCCTCAACGGGGATACGCAGTATTTT
many,TRBD1,TRBJ2-7,TRBV20-1,CSALKVATGGEQYF,TGCAGTGCCCTCAAAGTCGCTACAGGGGGCGAGCAGTACTTC
NA,NA,TRBJ2-2,TRBV12-3/TRBV12-4,CASTFFRLSGSGELFF,TGTGCCAGCACTTTTTTCCGGCTTAGCGGCTCCGGGGAGCTGTTTTTT
few,NA,TRBJ2-4,TRBV7-9,CASSRNGGMAKNIQYF,TGTGCCAGCAGCCGCAATGGGGGCATGGCCAAAAACATTCAGTACTTC
NA,NA,TRBJ1-1,TRBV5-1,CASSLAAGERTEAFF,TGCGCCAGCAGTTTGGCCGCAGGAGAAAGGACTGAAGCTTTCTTT
NA,TRBD1,TRBJ1-5,TRBV6-1,CASLPTWDSNQPRHF,TGTGCCAGCCTCCCGACCTGGGACAGCAATCAGCCCCGGCATTTT
NA,NA,TRBJ1-2,TRBV20-1,CSAREPLSASYIF,TGCAGTGCTAGGGAACCTCTATCGGCTAGCTACATCTTC
NA,TRBD1,TRBJ2-7,TRBV5-1,CASAGQGSSYEQYF,TGCGCCAGCGCGGGACAGGGCAGCTCCTACGAGCAGTACTTC
NA,NA,TRBJ2-7,TRBV6-2/TRBV6-3,CASSDRQEEQYF,TGCGCCAGCAGTGACAGGCAGGAAGAGCAGTACTTC
NA,NA,TRBJ1-5,TRBV20-1,CSARLWDNQPHHF,TGCAGTGCTAGGTTATGGGACAATCAGCCCCATCATTTT
once,NA,TRBJ1-1,TRBV29-1,CSVNGGVNIEAFF,TGCAGCGTAAACGGAGGGGTGAACATTGAAGCTTTCTTT